This passage covers 22 T cell receptor beta chains from one sample sequenced in a study of blood T cell repertoires in COVID-19. This table comes from immunoSEQ multiplex PCR, and its TCRdb copy is limited to in-frame clones, with some not included. Of approximately 330,000 clones listed, 80% to 90% are singletons. Sequencing used PBMCs or T cells enriched from blood (not recorded which). The origin of the receptors is a woman aged 40 to 50 with acute COVID-19.

The chain is built from TRBV6-2 or TRBV6-3 and TRBJ1-6, with D unclear. CDR3 length: 15 amino acids. CDR1 and CDR2 (germline): MNHEY, SVGEGT. V lost 5 bases to trimming and J lost 10 bases, with 18 bases between them. The CDR3 nucleotides are TGTGCCAGCAGTACCGGAGGTATCGGTTCCTCACCCCTCCACTTT. It codes for CASSTGGIGSSPLHF.

This clone occurred once. DNA of the CDR3: TGTGCCACCAGTGCTTCCAGAACAGGGACGGGAACTAATGAAAAACTGTTTTTT. As protein: CATSASRTGTGTNEKLFF. The chain couples TRBV24-1 to TRBJ1-4; D possibly corresponds to TRBD1 (6 bases). The germline V gene has CDR1 KGHDR and CDR2 SFDVKD. Trimming took off 5 bases at V and 1 base at J, with 19 bases between the two ends. The CDR3 spans 18 residues.

This sequence joins TRBV28 and TRBJ2-3; D is unclear. This CDR3 contains 15 residues. V lost 2 bases and J 1 base, leaving 10 bases between the germline ends. Germline values: CDR1 MDHEN, CDR2 SYDVKM. The CDR3 region is CASSLEAPGTDTQYF. In DNA form, the CDR3 reads TGTGCCAGCAGTTTAGAGGCGCCGGGCACAGATACGCAGTATTTT. Combining the CDR3 with reference TRBV28 and TRBJ2-3 gives the whole variable domain DVKVTQSSRYLVKRTGEKVFLECVQDMDHENMFWYRQDPGLGLRLIYFSYDVKMKEKGDIPEGYSVSREKKERFSLILESASTNQTSMYLCASSLEAPGTDTQYFGPGTRLTVL.

The CDR3 spells CASSPPGLAGVNEQFF. CDR3 DNA: TGTGCCAGCAGTCCCCCGGGACTAGCGGGAGTGAATGAGCAGTTCTTC. The chain combines TRBV27 with TRBJ2-1; 14 bases are a match to TRBD2. This CDR3 is built from 16 residues. In germline, CDR1 is MNHEY, CDR2 SMNVEV (reference sequence). V shed 5 bases, J shed 7 bases, and the junction held 7 bases outside the gene matches.

The V and J genes are TRBV28 and TRBJ1-1; TRBD1 matches 8 bases. The CDR3 loop spans 13 amino acids. V gave up 6 bases and J gave up 6 bases; unmatched junction bases: 6. CDR1 and CDR2 from the germline V gene are MDHEN and SYDVKM. As DNA, the CDR3 is TGTGCCAGCAGCGCAGGGGGCCGGCCTGAAGCTTTCTTT. Translated, it gives CASSAGGRPEAFF. Full variable domain (missing parts from reference TRBV28 and TRBJ1-1): DVKVTQSSRYLVKRTGEKVFLECVQDMDHENMFWYRQDPGLGLRLIYFSYDVKMKEKGDIPEGYSVSREKKERFSLILESASTNQTSMYLCASSAGGRPEAFFGQGTRLTVV.

V is TRBV5-8 and J is TRBJ1-2; D remains unclear. Germline V CDR1 and CDR2: SGHTS, YDEGEE. V lost 1 base, J lost 8 bases, and 12 bases lay in between. The CDR3 is made up of 13 amino acids. The CDR3 loop reads CASSLSLTGGYTF. CDR3 DNA: TGTGCCAGCAGCTTGTCCCTCACGGGAGGCTACACCTTC.

The chain joins TRBV5-8 to TRBJ2-7; TRBD1 matches 10 bases. V shed 5 bases, J shed 1 base, and the junction held 6 bases outside the gene matches. Looked up from germline, CDR1 is SGHTS and CDR2 is YDEGEE. This CDR3 spans 15 amino acids. CDR3 in amino acids: CASRDRDRGSYEQYF. The CDR3 DNA follows: TGTGCCAGCAGAGACCGGGACAGGGGATCCTACGAGCAGTACTTC.

A word on this clone: Other DNA variants within this sample encode the same CDR3. V is TRBV9 and J is TRBJ2-5; 14 bases are shared with TRBD2. The CDR3 has 16 residues. Trimming removed 2 bases from V and 2 bases from J; junction bases left unmatched: 2. Germline V gene lookup returns CDR1 SGDLS and CDR2 YYNGEE. The CDR3 bases are TGTGCCAGCAGCGTCGGGACTAGCGGGGGACAAGAGACCCAGTACTTC. This translates into CASSVGTSGGQETQYF.

The chain couples TRBV5-5 to TRBJ2-2; 9 bases line up with TRBD1. Trimming cost V 0 bases and J 6 bases; bases outside gene matches: 15. The germline V gene encodes CDR1 SGHKS and CDR2 YYEKEE (reference sequence). The CDR3 contains 19 residues. This CDR3 reads CASSLAVFAGQGNPGELFF. In DNA form, the CDR3 reads TGTGCCAGCAGCTTGGCCGTGTTTGCGGGACAGGGAAATCCCGGGGAGCTGTTTTTT.

The J gene is TRBJ2-7, the V gene TRBV25-1; TRBD1 aligns across 8 bases. The V gene's germline CDR1 is MGHDK and CDR2 SYGVNS. J gave up 6 bases and V 5 bases, and 6 bases lay outside the gene matches. CDR3 length equals 13 residues. CDR3 amino acids: CASSPWTGREQYF. DNA for the CDR3: TGTGCCAGCAGTCCATGGACAGGGCGCGAGCAGTACTTC.

CDR3 sequence (DNA): TGTGCCAGCAGAAAGGGACAGTATAGCAATCAGCCCCAGCATTTT. It translates to CASRKGQYSNQPQHF. V usage is TRBV6-5 and J usage is TRBJ1-5, with TRBD1 matching over 7 bases. CDR3 length: 15 residues. Germline loops: CDR1 MNHEY, CDR2 SVGAGI. The V segment lost 6 bases and the J segment 0 bases; nucleotides outside the gene matches: 5.

The J gene is TRBJ2-7, the V gene TRBV4-3, with 8 bases aligning to TRBD2. There are 15 residues in the CDR3. The V and J ends lost 3 bases and 3 bases, in that order; junction bases with no gene match: 7. Germline V lookup: CDR1 LGHNA, CDR2 YSLEER. The CDR3 here is CASSQAAGRDYEQYF. In nucleotides, the CDR3 is TGCGCCAGCAGCCAGGCGGCCGGGAGGGACTACGAGCAGTACTTC.

The chain employs TRBV25-1 and TRBJ1-1, with D perhaps matching TRBD1 (6 bases). V was cut by 7 bases and J by 4 bases, with 10 bases left in between. Germline V gene lookup returns CDR1 MGHDK and CDR2 SYGVNS. There are 12 residues in the CDR3. This chain's CDR3 is CASTRGGTEAFF. CDR3 nucleotides: TGTGCCAGCACGAGGGGGGGCACTGAAGCTTTCTTT.

The chain links TRBV19 to TRBJ1-1, with a weak D call TRBD1 (5 bases). This CDR3 has 13 amino acids. Germline lookup yields CDR1 LNHDA and CDR2 SQIVND (reference sequence). The ends were cut back, 4 bases at V and 3 bases at J, with 9 bases in the middle. CDR3 sequence: CASSRQIYTEAFF. CDR3 nucleotides: TGTGCCAGTAGTAGACAGATTTACACTGAAGCTTTCTTT. Full variable domain (outside the CDR3, taken from reference TRBV19 and TRBJ1-1): DGGITQSPKYLFRKEGQNVTLSCEQNLNHDAMYWYRQDPGQGLRLIYYSQIVNDFQKGDIAEGYSVSREKKESFPLTVTSAQKNPTAFYLCASSRQIYTEAFFGQGTRLTVV.

The CDR3 DNA is TGTGCCAGCAGTCTCCAAGCCGGGACAGGGACCGGGGAGCTGTTTTTT. Amino acids: CASSLQAGTGTGELFF. The genes are TRBV28 and TRBJ2-2, with 9 bases matching TRBD1. Per germline, CDR1 MDHEN and CDR2 SYDVKM. This CDR3 contains 16 residues. With V trimmed by 5 bases and J by 5 bases, 9 bases remained unmatched. Full variable domain (missing parts from reference TRBV28 and TRBJ2-2): DVKVTQSSRYLVKRTGEKVFLECVQDMDHENMFWYRQDPGLGLRLIYFSYDVKMKEKGDIPEGYSVSREKKERFSLILESASTNQTSMYLCASSLQAGTGTGELFFGEGSRLTVL.

V usage is TRBV27 and J usage is TRBJ2-7, with unresolved D. CDR1 and CDR2 (germline): MNHEY, SMNVEV (reference sequence). The CDR3 spans 10 residues. The germline V and J ends were trimmed by 8 bases and 3 bases, with 5 bases remaining between them. CDR3 sequence (DNA): TGTGCCAGCGGAGACTACGAGCAGTACTTC. This gives the protein CASGDYEQYF.

The chain uses TRBV2 and TRBJ2-5; perhaps TRBD2 as D (8 bases). Between the trimmed V and J ends, which lost 7 bases and 5 bases, there was a span of 20 bases. CDR3 size: 15 residues. The germline gives CDR1 SNHLY, CDR2 FYNNEI. CDR3 sequence: CASTGRGRGSETQYF. The CDR3 coding sequence is TGTGCCAGCACCGGGAGGGGGCGAGGGTCCGAGACCCAGTACTTC.

The chain uses TRBV2 and TRBJ2-7; D may be TRBD1 (5 bases). Trimming removed 2 bases at V and 1 base at J, with 15 bases between. The CDR3 sequence is 16 residues long. The germline gives CDR1 SNHLY, CDR2 FYNNEI. The CDR3 is CASSEWSRAGSYEQYF. CDR3 nucleotides: TGTGCCAGCAGTGAATGGAGCAGGGCCGGTTCCTACGAGCAGTACTTC.

To note about this clone: Likely a read error: the CDR3 ends without its conserved phenylalanine or tryptophan. It is unclear where the CDR3 begins or ends on the DNA, so no DNA is shown, and the CDR3 is as TCRdb lists it. The chain carries TRBV12-3 or TRBV12-4 and TRBJ1-1; TRBD1 was called by the table and not checked on the DNA. The CDR3 length equals 13 residues, ends included. The CDR3 region is CASSLEGDRKVTL.

The chain uses TRBV19 and TRBJ1-1; 10 nucleotides line up with TRBD1. The CDR3 covers 14 residues. Germline CDR1 reads LNHDA; CDR2 reads SQIVND (reference sequence). V shed 2 bases, J shed 11 bases, and the junction held 8 bases outside the gene matches. For the CDR3, the DNA is TGTGCCAGTAGTATACCGAAGGGACAGGGGATGGCTTTCTTT. Protein product: CASSIPKGQGMAFF.

The J gene is TRBJ1-3, the V gene TRBV4-1, with TRBD1 matching over 9 bases. After removal of 2 bases from V and 2 bases from J, the junction contained 10 bases not matched to a gene. The CDR3 runs 18 residues. CDR1 is MGHRA, CDR2 YSYEKL, per germline. CDR3: CASSQIKRDRETGNTIYF. The CDR3, as DNA: TGCGCCAGCAGCCAAATCAAGCGGGACAGGGAAACTGGAAACACCATATATTTT.

CDR3 nucleotide sequence: TGCAGTGCTAGTGCGGGACTAGCGGGCGAGACCCAGTACTTC. It translates to CSASAGLAGETQYF. V is TRBV20-1 and J is TRBJ2-5; TRBD2 matches at 12 bases. In germline, CDR1 is DFQATT, CDR2 SNEGSKA (reference sequence). The V segment lost 3 bases and the J segment 5 bases; nucleotides outside the gene matches: 4. The CDR3 runs 14 residues.